A selection of T cell receptor beta chains follows, all from one sample in a study of cytomegalovirus exposure and HLA in healthy donors. The repertoire was sequenced with immunoSEQ multiplex PCR; TCRdb's copy has only in-frame clones and lacks some. The sample gives about 170,000 clones, around 81% of which show up once; approximately 2.1% is in the top ten. The sample was PBMCs. These receptors were collected from a woman aged 25-40 years in good health and CMV-seropositive. Both conserved end residues are part of each CDR3. The D gene is left open where the match is weak. Clone size is not always given. Where it is, it says once, few, many or a class for expanded clones.

cdr3_nt cdr3_aa d_call cdr3_length j_call v_call clone_size
TGTGCCAGCAGCTTAAGGGGTGGGGGGGGAACAGATACGCAGTATTTT CASSLRGGGGTDTQYF TRBD2 16 TRBJ2-3 TRBV7-6 NA
TGTGCCAGCAGGTCAACTAGCGGGAGTGGGGAGCAGTACTTC CASRSTSGSGEQYF TRBD2 14 TRBJ2-7 TRBV5-4 NA
TGTGCCAGCAGTTTAAGGGACACCGCCCTCCACTTT CASSLRDTALHF NA 12 TRBJ1-6 TRBV27 NA
TGTGCCAGCAGTGGGGACTATCAAGAGACCCAGTACTTC CASSGDYQETQYF TRBD2 13 TRBJ2-5 TRBV2 few
TGTGCCAGCAGCGTAGGGGCAGGCACTGAAGCTTTCTTT CASSVGAGTEAFF NA 13 TRBJ1-1 TRBV9 NA
TGTGCCAGCAGCTTTTTCCATAGCGGGGGGACTATGTATACGCAGTATTTT CASSFFHSGGTMYTQYF TRBD2 17 TRBJ2-3 TRBV11-2 NA
TGCGCCAGCAGCCAAGAAGTAGGCAGGGCCAAGCTATATAGCAATCAGCCCCAGCATTTT CASSQEVGRAKLYSNQPQHF NA 20 TRBJ1-5 TRBV4-3 NA
TGCAGTGCGCCAATCGGGGATACGCAGTATTTT CSAPIGDTQYF NA 11 TRBJ2-3 TRBV20-1 NA
TGTGCCAGCTCACTGAAATTCGGGAGCTACCTTGAAGCTTTCTTT CASSLKFGSYLEAFF NA 15 TRBJ1-1 TRBV18 NA
TGTGCCAGTGCGGACAGGCGGAGCGAAAAACTGTTTTTT CASADRRSEKLFF TRBD1 13 TRBJ1-4 TRBV19 NA
TGCGCCAGCAATTCCGGGACAGGGGGGTCCACAGATACGCAGTATTTT CASNSGTGGSTDTQYF TRBD1 16 TRBJ2-3 TRBV4-1 NA
TGTGCTAGTGGCCTTGGGGGCGGGGAGACCCAGTACTTC CASGLGGGETQYF NA 13 TRBJ2-5 TRBV12-5 NA
TGTGCCAGCAGCTTCGTGGAGACCCAGTACTTC CASSFVETQYF NA 11 TRBJ2-5 TRBV7-9 NA
TGTGCCAGCCGGAGGGGGCGAATAGGTGAAAAACTGTTTTTT CASRRGRIGEKLFF TRBD1 14 TRBJ1-4 TRBV6-5 NA
TGTGCCCACCCCCTTAGGCCTACCGTGCAGGCTGAAGCTTTCTTT CAHPLRPTVQAEAFF NA 15 TRBJ1-1 TRBV21-1 NA
TGTGCCAGCAGTCCCTCTAGCGGGGAGACCCAAGAGACCCAGTACTTC CASSPSSGETQETQYF TRBD2 16 TRBJ2-5 TRBV27 few
TGTGCCAGCAGTTTGGGACAGCTGAACACTGAAGCTTTCTTT CASSLGQLNTEAFF TRBD1 14 TRBJ1-1 TRBV6-6 NA
TGCAGCGTACCCGCTCCGGGGACAGGGAATGAAAAACTGTTTTTT CSVPAPGTGNEKLFF TRBD1 15 TRBJ1-4 TRBV29-1 NA
TGTGCCAGCGGCCTACAGGATTCACCCCTCCACTTT CASGLQDSPLHF NA 12 TRBJ1-6 TRBV27 once
TGTGCCAGCAGCCGTTTTGGCCCCACTGGGGGAGGCCGTGTTACAGGCACCGGGGAGCTGTTTTTT CASSRFGPTGGGRVTGTGELFF NA 22 TRBJ2-2 TRBV28 NA
TGTGCCGGCCAGGCAGGCATTGAGCAGTACTTC CAGQAGIEQYF NA 11 TRBJ2-7 TRBV30 few
TGTGCCAGCAGCTTAGAGGCGGGGGGGCCGCGGGATACGCAGTATTTT CASSLEAGGPRDTQYF TRBD2 16 TRBJ2-3 TRBV7-7 NA
TGTGCCTGGAGTGTACCCGGAGTTTTTAATGAAAAACTGTTTTTT CAWSVPGVFNEKLFF NA 15 TRBJ1-4 TRBV30 NA
TGCGCCAGCAGCCAAGTGGGGACAGGGTATCCAGATACGCAGTATTTT CASSQVGTGYPDTQYF TRBD1 16 TRBJ2-3 TRBV4-3 medium-sized
TGTGCCAGCAATCGGGACAGGGATAAGCCCCAGCATTTT CASNRDRDKPQHF TRBD1 13 TRBJ1-5 TRBV6-1 NA
TGTGCCAGCGCCACGGGAGAGACCCAGTACTTC CASATGETQYF NA 11 TRBJ2-5 TRBV27 NA
TGTGCCAGCAGCCTGGGGGGGGCCAGGGACACTGAAGCTTTCTTT CASSLGGARDTEAFF NA 15 TRBJ1-1 TRBV6-1 NA
TGTGCCAGCAGCTTGCGGGACTCCTACGAGCAGTACTTC CASSLRDSYEQYF NA 13 TRBJ2-7 TRBV5-1 NA
TGTGCCAGCATGTTGACTAGCGGGAGTTACGAGCAGTACTTC CASMLTSGSYEQYF TRBD2 14 TRBJ2-7 TRBV2 NA
TGTGCCAGCAGCCTGACAGGTAGAGCGGGAGGTTGGAATGAGCAGTTCTTC CASSLTGRAGGWNEQFF TRBD2 17 TRBJ2-1 TRBV7-9 NA
TGTGCCAGCAGCACGGACAGGGACACCGGGGAGCTGTTTTTT CASSTDRDTGELFF TRBD1 14 TRBJ2-2 TRBV9 NA
TGTGCCAGCAGTGACGAGACAGGGCGACCTGAAGCTTTCTTT CASSDETGRPEAFF TRBD1 14 TRBJ1-1 TRBV2 NA
TGTGCCAGCAGTTTGAGTTATCAGCCCCAGCATTTT CASSLSYQPQHF NA 12 TRBJ1-5 TRBV28 once
TGTGCCAGCGAGGGGGTCCGAGAGACCCAGTACTTC CASEGVRETQYF NA 12 TRBJ2-5 TRBV2 few
TGTGCCAGCAGTGTTGCTAGCGGGAGTGCAGATACGCAGTATTTT CASSVASGSADTQYF TRBD2 15 TRBJ2-3 TRBV2 few
TGTGCCTGGAGTATACACCCCGTCACCGGGGGCTACACCTTC CAWSIHPVTGGYTF NA 14 TRBJ1-2 TRBV30 NA
TGTGCCAGCAGCGGACTAGCGGGGGCCGGGGAGCTGTTTTTT CASSGLAGAGELFF TRBD2 14 TRBJ2-2 TRBV2 NA
TGTGCCAGCAGCTTGGCCGGGAGGGAAACTGAAGCTTTCTTT CASSLAGRETEAFF NA 14 TRBJ1-1 TRBV5-6 NA
TGTGCCAGCAGTTACTCCGTACCGGGACAGGGGGGCTACACCTTC CASSYSVPGQGGYTF TRBD1 15 TRBJ1-2 TRBV6-5 NA
TGTGCCAGCAGTAGCGGAGACACGCGAGGGGAGACCCAGTACTTC CASSSGDTRGETQYF NA 15 TRBJ2-5 TRBV28 NA
TGTGCCATCAGTGAGTCGAGGACTAGCGGGAAACAAGAGACCCAGTACTTC CAISESRTSGKQETQYF TRBD2 17 TRBJ2-5 TRBV10-3 NA
TGTGCCAGCAGGGAGACAGGGGTTGGTGAGCAGTTCTTC CASRETGVGEQFF TRBD1 13 TRBJ2-1 TRBV6-1 NA
TGTGCCAGCAGTTTGGGTTGGGACAGAGTTCAAGAGACCCAGTACTTC CASSLGWDRVQETQYF TRBD1 16 TRBJ2-5 TRBV28 NA
TGTGCCAGCAGGGAAGTAGGGGGCAATGGCTACACCTTC CASREVGGNGYTF TRBD1 13 TRBJ1-2 TRBV28 NA
TGCGCCAGCAGTGAGGGACAGTCCTTCACAGATACGCAGTATTTT CASSEGQSFTDTQYF NA 15 TRBJ2-3 TRBV10-2 once